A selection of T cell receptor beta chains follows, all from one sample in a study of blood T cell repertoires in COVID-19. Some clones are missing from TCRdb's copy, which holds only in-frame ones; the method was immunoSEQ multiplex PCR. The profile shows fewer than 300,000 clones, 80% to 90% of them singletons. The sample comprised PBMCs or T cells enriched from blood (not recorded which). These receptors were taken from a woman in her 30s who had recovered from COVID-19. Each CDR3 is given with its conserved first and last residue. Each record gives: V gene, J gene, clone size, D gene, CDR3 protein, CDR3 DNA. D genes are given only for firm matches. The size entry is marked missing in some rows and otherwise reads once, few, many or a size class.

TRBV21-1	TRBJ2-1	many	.	CASSRATSGVYNEQFF	TGTGCCAGCAGCAGAGCAACTAGCGGAGTCTACAATGAGCAGTTCTTC
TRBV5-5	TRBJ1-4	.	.	CASSPETGATNEKLFF	TGTGCCAGCAGCCCCGAGACAGGCGCAACTAATGAAAAACTGTTTTTT
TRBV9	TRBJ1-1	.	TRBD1	CASSVAGGPIMNTEAFF	TGTGCCAGCAGCGTAGCAGGGGGCCCGATCATGAACACTGAAGCTTTCTTT
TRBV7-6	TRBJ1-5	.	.	CASSPETGSPYSNQPQHF	TGTGCCAGCAGCCCAGAGACAGGATCCCCGTATAGCAATCAGCCCCAGCATTTT
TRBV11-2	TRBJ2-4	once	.	CASSLSRQGLGNIQYF	TGTGCCAGCAGTTTATCGCGACAGGGACTCGGAAACATTCAGTACTTC
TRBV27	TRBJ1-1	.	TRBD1	CASRETGNHKGTEAFF	TGTGCCAGCAGGGAGACAGGGAATCATAAAGGCACTGAAGCTTTCTTT
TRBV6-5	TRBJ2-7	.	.	CASSYSPQIYEQYF	TGTGCCAGCAGTTATTCGCCTCAGATCTACGAGCAGTACTTC
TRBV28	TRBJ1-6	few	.	CASSFSGSDLSPLHF	TGTGCCAGCAGTTTTTCGGGGTCGGATCTCTCACCCCTCCACTTT
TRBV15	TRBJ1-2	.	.	CATSRTVLNYGYTF	TGTGCCACCAGCAGGACAGTCCTAAACTATGGCTACACCTTC
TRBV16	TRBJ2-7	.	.	CASSQSRTYEQYF	TGTGCCAGCAGCCAATCGAGAACTTACGAGCAGTACTTC
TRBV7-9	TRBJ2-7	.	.	CASSPPARVHEQYF	TGTGCCAGCAGCCCCCCCGCCAGGGTCCACGAGCAGTACTTC
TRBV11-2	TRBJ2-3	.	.	CASSLEVTGKQYF	TGTGCCAGCAGCTTAGAAGTGACAGGAAAGCAGTATTTT
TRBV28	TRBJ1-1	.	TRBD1	CASSLSLRQGPREAFF	TGTGCCAGCTCTTTAAGCCTCCGACAGGGCCCAAGGGAAGCTTTCTTT
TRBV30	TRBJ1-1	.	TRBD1	CAWSVTGIAFF	TGTGCCTGGAGTGTGACAGGGATAGCTTTCTTT
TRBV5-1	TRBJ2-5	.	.	CASSLGGPETQYF	TGCGCCAGCAGCTTGGGGGGGCCGGAGACCCAGTACTTC
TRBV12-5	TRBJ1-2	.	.	CASGRSLLSGYTF	TGTGCTAGTGGACGAAGCCTCTTATCTGGCTACACCTTC
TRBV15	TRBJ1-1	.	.	CATSRQGSWTEAFF	TGTGCCACCAGCAGACAGGGAAGTTGGACTGAAGCTTTCTTT
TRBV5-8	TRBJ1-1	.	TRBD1	CASSAGQGWTEAFF	TGTGCCAGCAGCGCAGGACAGGGATGGACTGAAGCTTTCTTT
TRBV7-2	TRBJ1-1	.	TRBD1	CASSISGTGGTEAFF	TGTGCCAGCAGCATCTCCGGGACAGGGGGCACTGAAGCTTTCTTT
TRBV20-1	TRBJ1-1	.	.	CSASSRAEAFF	TGCAGTGCTAGCAGCAGGGCTGAAGCTTTCTTT
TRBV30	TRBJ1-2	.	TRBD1	CAWSGLGQGSKEGYTF	TGTGCCTGGAGTGGCCTGGGACAGGGGAGCAAAGAAGGCTACACCTTC
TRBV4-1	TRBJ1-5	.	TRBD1	CASSQARDRGWGQPQHF	TGCGCCAGCAGCCAAGCCCGGGACAGGGGGTGGGGTCAGCCCCAGCATTTT
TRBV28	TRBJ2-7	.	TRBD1	CASSSQGANEQYF	TGTGCCAGCAGTTCCCAGGGGGCCAACGAGCAGTACTTC
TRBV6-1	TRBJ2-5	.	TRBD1	CASSEQGAGETQYF	TGTGCCAGCAGTGAACAGGGGGCAGGGGAGACCCAGTACTTC
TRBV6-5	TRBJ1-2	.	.	CASSYVGGNYGYTF	TGTGCCAGCAGTTACGTTGGGGGGAACTATGGCTACACCTTC
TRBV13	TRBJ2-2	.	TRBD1	CASSPVRGPTGELFF	TGTGCCAGCAGCCCAGTCAGGGGGCCCACCGGGGAGCTGTTTTTT
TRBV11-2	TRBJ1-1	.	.	CASSSGTAGGNTEAFF	TGTGCCAGCAGCTCAGGGACGGCGGGAGGGAACACTGAAGCTTTCTTT
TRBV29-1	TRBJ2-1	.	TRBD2	CSVVGLAGGGEQFF	TGCAGCGTTGTTGGACTAGCGGGAGGGGGGGAGCAGTTCTTC
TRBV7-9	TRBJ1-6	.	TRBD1	CASSHIRGQKGSYNSPLHF	TGTGCCAGCAGCCACATCAGGGGGCAAAAGGGCTCCTATAATTCACCCCTCCACTTT
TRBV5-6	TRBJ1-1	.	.	CASSSTLNTEAFF	TGTGCCAGCAGCTCCACACTAAACACTGAAGCTTTCTTT
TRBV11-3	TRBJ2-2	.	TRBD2	CASSSSWGGGNTGELFF	TGTGCCAGCAGCTCCTCATGGGGGGGAGGGAACACCGGGGAGCTGTTTTTT
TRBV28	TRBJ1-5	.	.	CASSRMGGREYSNQPQHF	TGTGCCAGCTCCCGAATGGGAGGTCGGGAATATAGCAATCAGCCCCAGCATTTT
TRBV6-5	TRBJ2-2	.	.	CASGGGLTGELFF	TGTGCCAGTGGGGGGGGCTTAACCGGGGAGCTGTTTTTT
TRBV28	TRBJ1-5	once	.	CASTGAGTSQHF	TGTGCCAGCACCGGGGCCGGGACATCCCAGCATTTT
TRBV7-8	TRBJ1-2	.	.	CASSQQGGYTF	TGTGCCAGCAGTCAACAGGGTGGCTACACCTTC
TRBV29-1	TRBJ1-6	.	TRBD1	CSVRTGAYNSPLHF	TGCAGCGTCCGGACAGGAGCGTATAATTCACCCCTCCACTTT
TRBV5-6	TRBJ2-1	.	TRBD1	CASSLTGGNEQFF	TGTGCCAGCAGCTTGACAGGGGGAAATGAGCAGTTCTTC
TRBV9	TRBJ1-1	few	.	CASSAHDTWGAFF	TGTGCCAGCAGCGCCCACGACACGTGGGGCGCTTTCTTT
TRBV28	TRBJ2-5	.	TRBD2	CASARPGLATETQYF	TGTGCCAGCGCCCGCCCGGGACTAGCGACAGAGACCCAGTACTTC
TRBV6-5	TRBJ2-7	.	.	CASSTPGYEQYF	TGTGCCAGCAGTACACCAGGGTACGAGCAGTACTTC
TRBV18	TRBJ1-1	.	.	CASSLAGDTEAFF	TGTGCCAGCTCACTAGCGGGGGACACTGAAGCTTTCTTT
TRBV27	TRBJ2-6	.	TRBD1	CASSSQTGGDGANVLTF	TGTGCCAGCAGTTCCCAAACAGGGGGCGATGGGGCCAACGTCCTGACTTTC
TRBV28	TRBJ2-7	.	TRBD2	CASRPGLVGEQYF	TGTGCCAGCAGGCCGGGACTAGTTGGCGAGCAGTACTTC
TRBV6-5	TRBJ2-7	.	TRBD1	CASSYTGTGDEQYF	TGTGCCAGCAGTTATACCGGGACAGGGGACGAGCAGTACTTC
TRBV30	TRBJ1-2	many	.	CAWSLWGPYGYTF	TGTGCCTGGAGTTTGTGGGGCCCCTATGGCTACACCTTC
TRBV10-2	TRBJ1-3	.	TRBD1	CASSLDRGGNTIYF	TGCGCCAGCAGCCTGGACAGGGGAGGAAACACCATATATTTT
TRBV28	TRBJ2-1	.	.	CASSPTSNEQFF	TGTGCCAGCAGTCCGACTAGCAATGAGCAGTTCTTC
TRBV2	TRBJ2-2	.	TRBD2	CASSLGLAGRGELFF	TGTGCCAGCAGCTTAGGACTAGCGGGACGGGGGGAGCTGTTTTTT
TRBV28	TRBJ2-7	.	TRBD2	CASRGTSGHYEQYF	TGTGCCAGCAGGGGGACTAGCGGGCACTATGAGCAGTACTTC
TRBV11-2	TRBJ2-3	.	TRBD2	CASSPLTGGPDTQYF	TGTGCCAGCAGCCCTCTGACGGGAGGGCCAGATACGCAGTATTTT
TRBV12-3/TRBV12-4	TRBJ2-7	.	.	CASSLGGVGEQYF	TGTGCCAGCAGTTTAGGGGGGGTAGGGGAGCAGTACTTC
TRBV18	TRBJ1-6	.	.	CASSPDGSAARNSPLHF	TGTGCCAGCTCACCAGACGGTTCGGCGGCTAGAAATTCACCCCTCCACTTT
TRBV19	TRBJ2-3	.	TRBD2	CASPPAGTSGSTDTQYF	TGTGCCAGTCCGCCTGCCGGGACTAGCGGGAGCACAGATACGCAGTATTTT
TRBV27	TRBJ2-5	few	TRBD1	CASSSTGSRTETQYF	TGTGCCAGCAGTTCGACAGGGTCTAGAACAGAGACCCAGTACTTC
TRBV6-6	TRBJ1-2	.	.	CASSSTDGFYGYTF	TGTGCCAGCAGTTCCACTGACGGGTTCTATGGCTACACCTTC
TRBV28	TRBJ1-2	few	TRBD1	CASSVRQGFVLGYTF	TGTGCCAGCAGTGTGAGACAGGGTTTTGTTTTGGGCTACACCTTC
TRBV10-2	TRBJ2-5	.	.	CASSEAQGKSETQYF	TGCGCCAGCAGTGAGGCCCAGGGGAAGTCAGAGACCCAGTACTTC
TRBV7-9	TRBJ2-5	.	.	CASSPLGGQETQYF	TGTGCCAGCAGTCCATTGGGGGGCCAAGAGACCCAGTACTTC
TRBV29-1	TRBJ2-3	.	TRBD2	CSVDMGWLAGTDTQYF	TGCAGCGTTGATATGGGGTGGCTAGCGGGAACAGATACGCAGTATTTT
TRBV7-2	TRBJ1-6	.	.	CASSRGGFGIGGSPLHF	TGTGCCAGCAGTCGAGGCGGATTCGGGATTGGTGGTTCACCCCTCCACTTT